This is a list of T cell receptor beta chains from one sample in a study of T cell clonotyping in hematopoietic cell transplantation. Clones were sequenced by immunoSEQ multiplex PCR, and TCRdb holds only the in-frame ones, with some missing. The sample consists of approximately 20,000 clones, approximately 79% of them appearing once. The sequenced sample consisted of peripheral blood mononuclear cells. The receptors stem from a man aged 55 to 70 in good health. Some clones in this sample may be carry-over from other donors' samples. Both conserved end residues are part of each CDR3.

CDR3,length,V
CASATGQEGTQYF,13,TRBV9
CASSFQGANYGYTF,14,TRBV7-8
CASSIILYNEQFF,13,TRBV19
CASSWRQSSTGELFF,15,TRBV7-8
CASSVAGQTSEKLFF,15,TRBV9
CASSVLGWTSGANEQFF,17,TRBV9
CASRPFSGQETQYF,14,TRBV5-1
CASSRLAGGSEQYF,14,TRBV2
CASSLPELPQHF,12,TRBV28
CASSRTGENTEAFF,14,TRBV5-1
CASTSLQGSGNTIYF,15,TRBV2